What follows are 3 T cell receptor beta chains derived from one specimen sequenced in a study of breast tumors, draining lymph nodes, adjacent tissues. From the multiplex PCR reads, TCRdb called clonotypes with MiXCR, one entry per CDR3 protein. Here the sample spans around 19,000 distinct CDR3 sequences, more than 25% being singletons. Specimen: breast tumor tissue. Receptors were obtained from a female donor with breast cancer. Some clones in this sample may be carry-over from other donors' samples.

This clonotype has ten or more counts. CDR3 amino acids: CATRGGVSGYTF. As DNA, the CDR3 is TGTGCCACCAGGGGAGGGGTGAGTGGCTACACCTTC. This chain links TRBV6-5 with TRBJ1-2, with D perhaps matching TRBD1 (6 bases). Trimming removed 10 bases at V and 7 bases at J, with 16 bases between. Germline CDR1 and CDR2: MNHEY and SVGAGI. The CDR3 sequence is 12 residues long.

This clonotype was counted at least ten times. The rearrangement joins TRBV5-1 to TRBJ2-3, with TRBD1 as a possible D gene (5 bases). The CDR3 totals 16 residues. The germline gives CDR1 SGHRS, CDR2 YFSETQ. Trimming pared 0 bases from V and 4 bases from J, leaving 15 bases between. CDR3 sequence (DNA): TGCGCCAGCAGCTTGGATAAGGGGTCTAACGCAGATACGCAGTATTTT. Amino acids: CASSLDKGSNADTQYF.

The V and J genes are TRBV20-1 and TRBJ2-7; 7 positions agree with TRBD2. Germline V CDR1 and CDR2: DFQATT, SNEGSKA (reference sequence). V lost 0 bases and J lost 3; bases outside the gene matches: 11. The CDR3 contains 16 residues. The CDR3 sequence is CSARDRLAGVGYEQYF. CDR3 DNA sequence: TGCAGTGCTAGAGACAGACTAGCCGGGGTAGGCTACGAGCAGTACTTC.